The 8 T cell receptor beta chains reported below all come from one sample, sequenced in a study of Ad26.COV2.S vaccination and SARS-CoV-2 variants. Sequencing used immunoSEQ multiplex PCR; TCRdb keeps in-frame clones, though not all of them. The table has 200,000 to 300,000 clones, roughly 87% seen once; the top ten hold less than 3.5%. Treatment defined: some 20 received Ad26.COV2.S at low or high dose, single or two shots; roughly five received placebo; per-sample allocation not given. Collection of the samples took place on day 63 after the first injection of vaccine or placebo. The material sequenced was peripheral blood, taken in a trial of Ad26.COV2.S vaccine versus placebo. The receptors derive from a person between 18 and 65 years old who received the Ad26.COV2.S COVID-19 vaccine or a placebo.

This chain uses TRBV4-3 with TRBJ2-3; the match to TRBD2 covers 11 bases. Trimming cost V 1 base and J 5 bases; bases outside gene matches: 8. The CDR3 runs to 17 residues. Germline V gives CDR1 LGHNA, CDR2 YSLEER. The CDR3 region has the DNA TGCGCCAGCAGCCAAGTACTAGCGGGGGCCCTCGGAGATACGCAGTATTTT. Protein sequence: CASSQVLAGALGDTQYF.

As DNA, the CDR3 is TGCGCCAGCAGCCATCGAACGGGACAGGGCGACATGAACACTGAAGCTTTCTTT. This gives the protein CASSHRTGQGDMNTEAFF. The J gene is TRBJ1-1, the V gene TRBV4-3, with TRBD1 identical over 9 bases. Per germline, CDR1 LGHNA and CDR2 YSLEER. V gave up 3 bases and J gave up 0 bases; unmatched junction bases: 11. This CDR3 spans 18 amino acids.

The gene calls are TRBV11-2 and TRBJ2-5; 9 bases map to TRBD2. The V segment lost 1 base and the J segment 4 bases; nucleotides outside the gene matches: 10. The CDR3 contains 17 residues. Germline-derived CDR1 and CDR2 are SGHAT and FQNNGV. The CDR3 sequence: CASSLGWGSGSRETQYF. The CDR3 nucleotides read TGTGCCAGCAGCTTAGGGTGGGGTAGCGGGAGTAGAGAGACCCAGTACTTC.

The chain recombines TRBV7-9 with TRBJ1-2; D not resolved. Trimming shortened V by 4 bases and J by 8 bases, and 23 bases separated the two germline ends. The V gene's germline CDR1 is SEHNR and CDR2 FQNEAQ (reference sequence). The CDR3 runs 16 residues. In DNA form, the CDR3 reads TGTGCCAGCAGCTCTTGGGAGGGAGCAAGCCATCTCGGCTACACCTTC. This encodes CASSSWEGASHLGYTF.

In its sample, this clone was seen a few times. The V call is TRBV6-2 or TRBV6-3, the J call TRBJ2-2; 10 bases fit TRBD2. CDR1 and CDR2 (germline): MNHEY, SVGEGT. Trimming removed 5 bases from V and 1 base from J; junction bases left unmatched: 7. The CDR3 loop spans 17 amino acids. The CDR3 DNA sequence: TGTGCCAGCAGTAAAGAGCGGGGGGGCCGGAACACCGGGGAGCTGTTTTTT. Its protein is CASSKERGGRNTGELFF.

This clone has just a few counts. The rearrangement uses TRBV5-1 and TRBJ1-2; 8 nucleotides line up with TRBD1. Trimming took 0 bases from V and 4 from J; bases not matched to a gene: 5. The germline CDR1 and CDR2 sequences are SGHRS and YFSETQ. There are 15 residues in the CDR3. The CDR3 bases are TGCGCCAGCAGCTTGGACCCAGGGGGCGGCTATGGCTACACCTTC. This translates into CASSLDPGGGYGYTF. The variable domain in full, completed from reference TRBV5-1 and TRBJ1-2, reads KAGVTQTPRYLIKTRGQQVTLSCSPISGHRSVSWYQQTPGQGLQFLFEYFSETQRNKGNFPGRFSGRQFSNSRSEMNVSTLELGDSALYLCASSLDPGGGYGYTFGSGTRLTVV.

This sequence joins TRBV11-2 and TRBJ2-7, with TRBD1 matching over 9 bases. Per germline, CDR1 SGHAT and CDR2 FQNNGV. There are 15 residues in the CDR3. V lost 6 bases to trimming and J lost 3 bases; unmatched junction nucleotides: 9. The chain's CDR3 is CASSPGTGPIYEQYF. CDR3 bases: TGTGCCAGCAGTCCCGGGACAGGGCCCATCTACGAGCAGTACTTC.

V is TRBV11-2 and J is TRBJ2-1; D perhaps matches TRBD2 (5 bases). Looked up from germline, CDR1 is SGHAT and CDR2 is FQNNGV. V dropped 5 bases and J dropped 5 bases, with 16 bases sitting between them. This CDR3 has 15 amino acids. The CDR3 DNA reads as TGTGCCAGCAGCCACCCTGGGCTAGCCGACAATGAGCAGTTCTTC. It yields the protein CASSHPGLADNEQFF. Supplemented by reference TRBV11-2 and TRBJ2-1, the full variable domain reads EAGVAQSPRYKIIEKRQSVAFWCNPISGHATLYWYQQILGQGPKLLIQFQNNGVVDDSQLPKDRFSAERLKGVDSTLKIQPAKLEDSAVYLCASSHPGLADNEQFFGPGTRLTVL.